Given below is one T cell receptor beta chain in context. This clone was seen only once. The antigen this receptor binds is unknown. Within one base of it there is no much larger clone, and no base qualities were kept. This entry belongs to a study of T cell changes during pregnancy in multiple sclerosis (dated 2019 in TCRdb). Some background on the complete study: In women with multiple sclerosis, the researchers looked at how the T cell repertoire shifted as pregnancy progressed.

Receptor amplification or capture employed the immunoSEQ multiplex PCR assay. TCRdb mirrors the immuneACCESS table, restricted to in-frame sequences. Some clones are absent from its copies; in checked studies, under half trace to an unresolved V gene, and the reason for the others is unknown. The sample yields some 80,000 clones; approximately 95% were counted once. Roughly 0.13% of the sample rests with the top ten. Sequences were derived from CD4+ T cells from peripheral blood mononuclear cells, sampled after pregnancy. The TCR comes from a female donor with multiple sclerosis, enrolled in a pregnancy study.

The CDR3 loop reads CASSYGTGGETQYF. The DNA reads as follows: TGTGCCAGCAGTTACGGGACGGGGGGGGAGACCCAGTACTTC. The sequence is built from TRBV6-5 and TRBJ2-5; 8 bases in the junction line up with TRBD2. From the cysteine through the phenylalanine, the CDR3 covers 14 amino acids. Only the CDR3 DNA stays, 42 bases, in frame from base 1. According to the germline V gene, CDR1 reads MNHEY and CDR2 reads SVGAGI. V lost 2 bases and J lost 5 bases, and the count of bases not matched to a germline gene is 4.